What follows describes a single TCR beta chain. The treatment is: roughly 20 received Ad26.COV2.S at low or high dose, single or two shots; roughly 5 received placebo; per-sample allocation not given. Sampling took place 63 days after the first vaccine or placebo injection. Cohort 1b enrolled adults aged 18-55 years in Boston. Only in-frame clones appear in the TCRdb table, and some are missing; sequencing was by immunoSEQ multiplex PCR. The data contain approximately 360,000 clones, about four fifths of them singletons. This sample was included in a study of Ad26.COV2.S vaccination and SARS-CoV-2 variants. Germline CDR1 and CDR2: GTSNPN and SVGIG (reference sequence). The V segment lost 1 base and the J segment 6 bases; nucleotides outside the gene matches: 6. The CDR3 contains 14 residues.

The clonotype comes from a person between 18 and 60 years old who received the Ad26.COV2.S COVID-19 vaccine or a placebo. The material sequenced was peripheral blood, taken in a trial of Ad26.COV2.S vaccine versus placebo. The chain combines TRBV30 with TRBJ2-4; the match to TRBD2 covers 7 bases. CDR3 in amino acids: CAWSGGGEPNIQYF. In DNA, the CDR3 is TGTGCCTGGAGTGGGGGGGGAGAGCCAAACATTCAGTACTTC.